The rows below give T cell receptor beta chains drawn from one sample of a study of blood T cell repertoires in COVID-19. Assay: immunoSEQ multiplex PCR; the TCRdb copy retains only in-frame clones and omits some. The sample includes 15,000 to 20,000 clones, around 91% of them seen just once. The sequencing sample was made of peripheral blood. The receptors were sampled from a human donor in a cohort sampled during active COVID-19. CDR3s include the opening cysteine and the closing phenylalanine or tryptophan. D genes are given only for firm matches. Size is stated for part of the rows, as once, few or many counts, or as a class when the clone is expanded.

j_call: TRBJ2-7
clone_size: NA
d_call: NA
v_call: TRBV9
cdr3_aa: CASSVARDSRRYEQYF
cdr3_nt: TGTGCCAGCAGCGTAGCTCGGGACTCCCGAAGGTACGAGCAGTACTTC

j_call: TRBJ2-2
clone_size: NA
d_call: TRBD1
v_call: TRBV3-1/TRBV3-2
cdr3_aa: CASSQARGRSTGELFF
cdr3_nt: TGTGCCAGCAGCCAAGCCAGGGGGCGCAGCACCGGGGAGCTGTTTTTT

j_call: TRBJ2-1
clone_size: NA
d_call: NA
v_call: TRBV14
cdr3_aa: CASSQDRLEQFF
cdr3_nt: TGTGCCAGCAGCCAAGATCGGTTGGAGCAGTTCTTC

j_call: TRBJ2-5
clone_size: once
d_call: TRBD1
v_call: TRBV5-1
cdr3_aa: CASSTDRVGLETQYF
cdr3_nt: TGCGCCAGCAGCACCGACAGGGTGGGGTTGGAGACCCAGTACTTC

j_call: TRBJ2-3
clone_size: NA
d_call: NA
v_call: TRBV5-1
cdr3_aa: CASSTGADTQYF
cdr3_nt: TGCGCCAGCAGCACGGGGGCAGATACGCAGTATTTT

j_call: TRBJ1-2
clone_size: NA
d_call: TRBD1
v_call: TRBV19
cdr3_aa: CASSPNAGTAPEGGYTF
cdr3_nt: TGTGCCAGTAGTCCAAACGCCGGGACAGCACCCGAGGGGGGCTACACCTTC

j_call: TRBJ2-2
clone_size: NA
d_call: NA
v_call: TRBV14
cdr3_aa: CASSPLSGYTGELFF
cdr3_nt: TGTGCCAGCAGCCCCCTTAGCGGATACACCGGGGAGCTGTTTTTT

j_call: TRBJ1-3
clone_size: NA
d_call: NA
v_call: TRBV7-9
cdr3_aa: CASSLARGPGGNTIYF
cdr3_nt: TGTGCCAGCAGCTTAGCGCGGGGGCCGGGCGGAAACACCATATATTTT

j_call: TRBJ2-1
clone_size: NA
d_call: NA
v_call: TRBV20-1
cdr3_aa: CSAASSEQFF
cdr3_nt: TGCAGTGCTGCCAGTTCTGAGCAGTTCTTC

j_call: TRBJ2-2
clone_size: NA
d_call: TRBD2
v_call: TRBV7-9
cdr3_aa: CASSSTSGVSGTGELFF
cdr3_nt: TGTGCCAGCAGCTCGACTAGCGGGGTCTCAGGGACCGGGGAGCTGTTTTTT

j_call: TRBJ2-1
clone_size: NA
d_call: TRBD2
v_call: TRBV5-1
cdr3_aa: CASSLLASGSFGNEQFF
cdr3_nt: TGCGCCAGCAGCTTGTTGGCTAGCGGGAGTTTTGGCAATGAGCAGTTCTTC

j_call: TRBJ2-1
clone_size: NA
d_call: TRBD2
v_call: TRBV7-9
cdr3_aa: CASSLLAGTYNEQFF
cdr3_nt: TGTGCCAGCAGCCTACTAGCGGGGACCTACAATGAGCAGTTCTTC

j_call: TRBJ2-5
clone_size: NA
d_call: TRBD1
v_call: TRBV7-8
cdr3_aa: CASSRAGQGEETQYF
cdr3_nt: TGTGCCAGCAGCCGCGCCGGACAGGGAGAGGAGACCCAGTACTTC

j_call: TRBJ1-1
clone_size: NA
d_call: NA
v_call: TRBV19
cdr3_aa: CASPPHPGQMNTEAFF
cdr3_nt: TGTGCCAGCCCCCCACACCCCGGACAGATGAACACTGAAGCTTTCTTT

j_call: TRBJ1-1
clone_size: NA
d_call: NA
v_call: TRBV7-9
cdr3_aa: CASSLGSGRGRNTEAFF
cdr3_nt: TGTGCCAGCAGCTTAGGAAGCGGCAGGGGTAGGAACACTGAAGCTTTCTTT

j_call: TRBJ2-2
clone_size: few
d_call: TRBD2
v_call: TRBV6-2/TRBV6-3
cdr3_aa: CASSSGGPSTGELFF
cdr3_nt: TGTGCCAGCAGTTCGGGGGGGCCATCGACCGGGGAGCTGTTTTTT

j_call: TRBJ2-1
clone_size: NA
d_call: TRBD2
v_call: TRBV6-1
cdr3_aa: CASSEALAGGNEQFF
cdr3_nt: TGTGCCAGCAGTGAGGCTCTAGCGGGAGGTAATGAGCAGTTCTTC

j_call: TRBJ1-5
clone_size: NA
d_call: NA
v_call: TRBV10-3
cdr3_aa: CAISSDSSNQPQHF
cdr3_nt: TGTGCCATCAGTTCGGACAGTAGCAATCAGCCCCAGCATTTT

j_call: TRBJ2-7
clone_size: NA
d_call: TRBD1
v_call: TRBV6-5
cdr3_aa: CASRYRDRGSYEQYF
cdr3_nt: TGTGCCAGCAGATACCGGGACAGGGGCTCCTACGAGCAGTACTTC

j_call: TRBJ2-1
clone_size: NA
d_call: NA
v_call: TRBV5-1
cdr3_aa: CASSTDRGHNEQFF
cdr3_nt: TGCGCCAGCAGTACGGACAGAGGTCACAATGAGCAGTTCTTC

j_call: TRBJ1-1
clone_size: NA
d_call: NA
v_call: TRBV29-1
cdr3_aa: CSVVRNTEAFF
cdr3_nt: TGCAGCGTTGTGAGGAACACTGAAGCTTTCTTT

j_call: TRBJ1-2
clone_size: NA
d_call: NA
v_call: TRBV19
cdr3_aa: CASSPQQGGYTF
cdr3_nt: TGTGCCAGTAGTCCGCAACAGGGTGGCTACACCTTC

j_call: TRBJ2-5
clone_size: once
d_call: NA
v_call: TRBV5-1
cdr3_aa: CASRGGGETQYF
cdr3_nt: TGCGCCAGCAGGGGAGGTGGAGAGACCCAGTACTTC

j_call: TRBJ2-7
clone_size: NA
d_call: TRBD1
v_call: TRBV18
cdr3_aa: CASSLNGPGQGAEQYF
cdr3_nt: TGTGCCAGCTCACTAAATGGACCGGGACAGGGTGCCGAGCAGTACTTC

j_call: TRBJ1-4
clone_size: NA
d_call: TRBD1
v_call: TRBV12-5
cdr3_aa: CASGAGTARNEKLFF
cdr3_nt: TGTGCTAGTGGTGCCGGGACAGCACGAAATGAAAAACTGTTTTTT

j_call: TRBJ1-2
clone_size: NA
d_call: NA
v_call: TRBV10-3
cdr3_aa: CAIGRDFSGPGGGYTF
cdr3_nt: TGTGCCATCGGAAGGGACTTCTCAGGACCGGGGGGAGGCTACACCTTC

j_call: TRBJ2-3
clone_size: NA
d_call: TRBD2
v_call: TRBV12-5
cdr3_aa: CASGSPGHVSGREEDTQYF
cdr3_nt: TGTGCTAGTGGATCTCCTGGACACGTTAGCGGGAGAGAGGAAGATACGCAGTATTTT

j_call: TRBJ2-1
clone_size: NA
d_call: TRBD1
v_call: TRBV2
cdr3_aa: CATQGTSYNEQFF
cdr3_nt: TGTGCCACACAGGGGACCTCCTACAATGAGCAGTTCTTC

j_call: TRBJ2-2
clone_size: NA
d_call: NA
v_call: TRBV18
cdr3_aa: CASSSASQGRNTGELFF
cdr3_nt: TGTGCCAGCTCATCCGCTTCCCAGGGTCGGAACACCGGGGAGCTGTTTTTT

j_call: TRBJ1-1
clone_size: NA
d_call: NA
v_call: TRBV7-2
cdr3_aa: CASSLDNRVGDTEAFF
cdr3_nt: TGTGCCAGCAGCTTAGACAACAGGGTGGGGGACACTGAAGCTTTCTTT

j_call: TRBJ1-1
clone_size: NA
d_call: NA
v_call: TRBV7-9
cdr3_aa: CASSLLRNRALNTEAFF
cdr3_nt: TGTGCCAGCAGCTTACTCCGGAACAGGGCCCTGAACACTGAAGCTTTCTTT

j_call: TRBJ2-4
clone_size: NA
d_call: NA
v_call: TRBV19
cdr3_aa: CASSIRGRGNIQYF
cdr3_nt: TGTGCCAGTAGTATAAGGGGGCGGGGTAACATTCAGTACTTC

j_call: TRBJ2-5
clone_size: NA
d_call: NA
v_call: TRBV5-1
cdr3_aa: CASSLAGGETQYF
cdr3_nt: TGCGCCAGCAGCTTGGCGGGTGGGGAGACCCAGTACTTC

j_call: TRBJ2-5
clone_size: NA
d_call: TRBD2
v_call: TRBV19
cdr3_aa: CASSRGGYETQYF
cdr3_nt: TGTGCCAGTAGTAGGGGGGGGTACGAGACCCAGTACTTC

j_call: TRBJ1-2
clone_size: NA
d_call: NA
v_call: TRBV12-3/TRBV12-4
cdr3_aa: CASSYNREIYTF
cdr3_nt: TGTGCCAGCAGTTACAACAGGGAAATCTACACCTTC

j_call: TRBJ1-4
clone_size: NA
d_call: NA
v_call: TRBV2
cdr3_aa: CASIQGYKEKLFF
cdr3_nt: TGTGCCAGCATTCAGGGTTATAAGGAAAAACTGTTTTTT

j_call: TRBJ2-1
clone_size: NA
d_call: TRBD1
v_call: TRBV5-4
cdr3_aa: CASSWDRNNEQFF
cdr3_nt: TGTGCCAGCAGCTGGGACAGGAACAATGAGCAGTTCTTC

j_call: TRBJ1-3
clone_size: once
d_call: TRBD1
v_call: TRBV11-2
cdr3_aa: CASSSLGRGKGNTIYF
cdr3_nt: TGTGCCAGCAGCTCCCTAGGCAGGGGGAAAGGAAACACCATATATTTT

j_call: TRBJ2-1
clone_size: NA
d_call: TRBD2
v_call: TRBV2
cdr3_aa: CASSVASGSSYNEQFF
cdr3_nt: TGTGCCAGCAGTGTGGCTAGCGGGAGCTCCTACAATGAGCAGTTCTTC

j_call: TRBJ1-5
clone_size: NA
d_call: NA
v_call: TRBV7-2
cdr3_aa: CASSLWENQPQHF
cdr3_nt: TGTGCCAGCAGCTTGTGGGAGAATCAGCCCCAGCATTTT

j_call: TRBJ2-7
clone_size: NA
d_call: NA
v_call: TRBV4-1
cdr3_aa: CASSQEYSYEQYF
cdr3_nt: TGCGCCAGCAGCCAAGAATATTCCTACGAGCAGTACTTC

j_call: TRBJ1-3
clone_size: once
d_call: TRBD1
v_call: TRBV19
cdr3_aa: CASRDRTLYDSGNTIYF
cdr3_nt: TGTGCCAGTAGGGACAGGACCCTCTATGACTCTGGAAACACCATATATTTT

j_call: TRBJ2-4
clone_size: NA
d_call: TRBD1
v_call: TRBV10-1
cdr3_aa: CASKHRGLAKNIQYF
cdr3_nt: TGCGCCAGCAAACACAGGGGGCTGGCCAAAAACATTCAGTACTTC

j_call: TRBJ1-5
clone_size: NA
d_call: TRBD1
v_call: TRBV15
cdr3_aa: CATSEGQASNQPQHF
cdr3_nt: TGTGCCACCAGCGAGGGACAGGCCAGCAATCAGCCCCAGCATTTT

j_call: TRBJ1-2
clone_size: few
d_call: NA
v_call: TRBV12-3/TRBV12-4
cdr3_aa: CASTASTGYGYTF
cdr3_nt: TGTGCCAGCACCGCCTCGACTGGCTATGGCTACACCTTC

j_call: TRBJ2-6
clone_size: NA
d_call: TRBD2
v_call: TRBV7-9
cdr3_aa: CASSRGSSGANVLTF
cdr3_nt: TGTGCCAGCAGCCGCGGGAGCTCTGGGGCCAACGTCCTGACTTTC

j_call: TRBJ1-2
clone_size: NA
d_call: NA
v_call: TRBV29-1
cdr3_aa: CSVSEGYTF
cdr3_nt: TGCAGCGTTTCGGAGGGCTACACCTTC

j_call: TRBJ2-5
clone_size: NA
d_call: TRBD1
v_call: TRBV20-1
cdr3_aa: CSASKPRGMGETQYF
cdr3_nt: TGCAGTGCTAGTAAGCCCAGGGGGATGGGGGAGACCCAGTACTTC

j_call: TRBJ1-1
clone_size: NA
d_call: NA
v_call: TRBV12-3/TRBV12-4
cdr3_aa: CASTRRTEAFF
cdr3_nt: TGTGCCAGCACCCGGAGGACTGAAGCTTTCTTT

j_call: TRBJ2-2
clone_size: few
d_call: NA
v_call: TRBV19
cdr3_aa: CASSGWGSNTGELFF
cdr3_nt: TGTGCCAGCTCCGGTTGGGGCTCCAACACCGGGGAGCTGTTTTTT